This T cell receptor (beta chain) was found in a study of T cells in Graves' hyperthyroidism and ophthalmopathy. Absence of ophthalmopathy progression within 18 months defined stable Graves' hyperthyroidism. Each patient was aged 18 to 65 and had newly diagnosed hyperthyroidism of under 2 months' duration. The PBMCs were sourced from fresh peripheral blood (about 10 ml). This clonotype was seen repeatedly, ten times or more. Amplified TCR beta CDR3 regions came from RNA transcripts. When the TCR CDR3 underwent first-round RT-PCR, the HTBI primer set was used. TCRdb reanalysed the multiplex PCR reads using MiXCR and keeps one entry per CDR3 protein. Of around 420,000 distinct CDR3 sequences in the sample, roughly 13% were seen once. J gave up 7 bases and V 3 bases, and 14 bases lay outside the gene matches. The CDR3 runs to 16 residues. Germline V CDR1 and CDR2: MDHEN, SYDVKM.

Sequencing was carried out using blood. The TCR originated in a woman aged 18-35 years with Graves' hyperthyroidism. The chain carries TRBV28 and TRBJ2-7, with 8 bases aligning to TRBD1. The CDR3 sequence is CASSFVGTGRAREQYF. In nucleotides, the CDR3 is TGTGCCAGCAGTTTCGTCGGGACAGGAAGAGCTAGGGAGCAGTACTTC.